These 17 T cell receptor beta chains were sequenced from one sample in a study of cytomegalovirus exposure and HLA in healthy donors. This table comes from immunoSEQ multiplex PCR, and its TCRdb copy is limited to in-frame clones, with some not included. This table has 190,000 or so clones, about 86% appearing once. The sample was PBMCs. These receptors originate from a woman aged 18-29 years in good health and CMV-seropositive.

The J gene is TRBJ1-2, the V gene TRBV6-5, with a tentative D call TRBD1 (6 bases). CDR3 length: 13 amino acids. Germline assignment: CDR1 MNHEY and CDR2 SVGAGI. V was cut by 8 bases and J by 9 bases, with 19 bases left in between. The DNA of the CDR3 is TGTGCCAGCGCCCCAGGGGCGGAGTATAGCTACACCTTC. Protein product: CASAPGAEYSYTF.

The gene calls are TRBV2 and TRBJ1-2; 7 nucleotides agree with TRBD1. From germline, CDR1 is SNHLY and CDR2 FYNNEI. J was trimmed by 4 bases and V by 6 bases; bases with no gene match: 8. The CDR3 sequence is 14 residues long. The CDR3 bases are TGTGCCAGCAGGAGGGACAGCGGTTCCTATGGCTACACCTTC. Translating it yields CASRRDSGSYGYTF.

V usage is TRBV6-1 and J usage is TRBJ2-4, with D possibly TRBD1 on 6 matching bases. The CDR3 consists of 19 residues. The germline gives CDR1 MNHNS, CDR2 SASEGT. V lost 2 bases and J lost 4, with 24 bases in between. The CDR3 sequence is CASSERAGTPSRGKNIQYF. The CDR3 bases are TGTGCCAGCAGTGAAAGGGCCGGGACACCTAGCCGGGGTAAAAACATTCAGTACTTC.

This clone was observed once. This chain connects TRBV2 to TRBJ1-2; D is undetermined. The CDR3 is made up of 15 amino acids. Germline V gene lookup returns CDR1 SNHLY and CDR2 FYNNEI. V was shortened by 3 bases and J by 0 bases, with 11 bases between the two germline ends. The DNA of the CDR3 is TGTGCCAGCAGTGATGCGAGGGTGTCTAACTATGGCTACACCTTC. This translates into CASSDARVSNYGYTF.

The sample holds one count of this clone. The V gene is TRBV28, the J gene TRBJ1-1; D gene ambiguous. V was cut by 8 bases and J by 6 bases, with 13 bases left in between. Germline V gene data show CDR1 as MDHEN and CDR2 as SYDVKM. The CDR3 has 12 amino acids. The CDR3 DNA reads as TGTGCCAGCTGCTCTTTCGGTCCTGAAGCTTTCTTT. Encoded protein: CASCSFGPEAFF.

Notes on this clone: Other DNA sequences in the same sample also yield this CDR3. This chain connects TRBV18 to TRBJ2-2; possibly TRBD2 for D (5 bases). With 2 bases removed from V and 4 bases from J, the gap between germline ends came to 5 bases. The CDR3 runs to 13 residues. Germline V gene data show CDR1 as KGHSH and CDR2 as LQKENI. DNA of the CDR3: TGTGCCAGCTCACCAGGACTCACCGGGGAGCTGTTTTTT. This translates into CASSPGLTGELFF.

Here the CDR3 reads CASSFGPGEKLFF. The CDR3 nucleotides read TGTGCCAGCAGCTTCGGTCCGGGGGAAAAACTGTTTTTT. The genes are TRBV7-3 and TRBJ1-4; D gene uncertain. The CDR3 is 13 amino acids. V dropped 3 bases and J dropped 8 bases, with 10 bases sitting between them. The germline CDR1 and CDR2 sequences are SGHTA and FQGTGA.

This clone was detected a few times. The same CDR3 is also encoded by other DNA sequences in this sample. Written as DNA, the CDR3 is TGTGCCAGCAGTCCTCAGGGTGGCAATCAGCCCCAGCATTTT. Residues: CASSPQGGNQPQHF. The rearrangement links TRBV27 to TRBJ1-5, with D possibly matching TRBD1 (5 bases). V was pared by 5 bases and J by 2 bases, with 10 bases between. There are 14 residues in the CDR3. Germline CDR1 and CDR2: MNHEY and SMNVEV (reference sequence).

This chain joins TRBV7-9 and TRBJ1-1; 9 bases map to TRBD1. The CDR3 runs to 14 residues. The V segment lost 4 bases and the J segment 6 bases; nucleotides outside the gene matches: 6. Germline-derived CDR1 and CDR2 are SEHNR and FQNEAQ (reference sequence). This chain's CDR3 is CASSSADRGSEAFF. In DNA form, the CDR3 reads TGTGCCAGCAGCTCCGCGGACAGGGGATCTGAAGCTTTCTTT.

J is TRBJ2-7 and V is TRBV11-2; 9 bases match TRBD2. Trimming took 3 bases from V and 0 from J; bases not matched to a gene: 9. The germline gives CDR1 SGHAT, CDR2 FQNNGV. This CDR3 has 17 residues. The CDR3 nucleotides read TGTGCCAGCAGCTTCACCTCTGGCGGGGGGGCCTCCTACGAGCAGTACTTC. Translation: CASSFTSGGGASYEQYF.

V gene TRBV4-2 combines with J gene TRBJ2-1, with TRBD2 identical over 7 bases. Trimming took 0 bases from V and 2 from J; bases not matched to a gene: 4. This CDR3 comprises 16 residues. CDR1 is LGHNA, CDR2 YNFKEQ, per germline. This CDR3 is CASSQDLGGAYNEQFF. DNA of the CDR3: TGTGCCAGCAGCCAAGATTTGGGGGGGGCCTACAATGAGCAGTTCTTC.

The chain has TRBV7-9 and TRBJ2-1; D may be TRBD2 (6 bases). Looked up from germline, CDR1 is SEHNR and CDR2 is FQNEAQ (reference sequence). The CDR3 extends over 14 amino acids. Trimming left V 5 bases short and J 6 bases short, with 14 bases between. CDR3 sequence (DNA): TGTGCCAGCAGCCCCAATCTGGGGGGCAATGAGCAGTTCTTC. As protein: CASSPNLGGNEQFF.

CDR3 sequence: CASSFNTHSGNTIYF. CDR3 in DNA: TGTGCCAGCAGTTTTAACACCCACTCTGGAAACACCATATATTTT. The chain couples TRBV27 to TRBJ1-3; the D is unclear. The CDR3 is 15 residues long. Germline CDR1 and CDR2: MNHEY and SMNVEV (reference sequence). Trimming pared 3 bases from V and 0 bases from J, leaving 9 bases between.

The J gene is TRBJ1-2, the V gene TRBV6-1; 9 bases map to TRBD1. The germline V gene encodes CDR1 MNHNS and CDR2 SASEGT. V shed 6 bases and J 1 base; nucleotides not matched to a gene: 9. The CDR3 has 16 amino acids. The CDR3 DNA sequence: TGTGCCAGCAGCGAACACAGGGGGCGCGGTAACTATGGCTACACCTTC. Translated, it gives CASSEHRGRGNYGYTF.

This sequence joins TRBV27 and TRBJ2-1; D is uncertain. Germline-derived CDR1 and CDR2 are MNHEY and SMNVEV (reference sequence). This CDR3 region has 15 residues. The V end lost 5 bases, the J end lost 0 bases, and 11 bases lay between the germline ends. The CDR3 region has the DNA TGTGCCAGCAGTCCGACTGGCAACTCCTACAATGAGCAGTTCTTC. Translated: CASSPTGNSYNEQFF.

The sample holds a few counts of this clone. This chain connects TRBV5-4 to TRBJ1-1; 7 nucleotides agree with TRBD1. With 2 bases clipped from V and 5 bases from J, the junction kept 6 bases outside the gene matches. The CDR3 is made up of 14 amino acids. Germline CDR1 and CDR2: SGHNT and YYREEE (reference sequence). This CDR3 is CASSLAGGLTEAFF. The CDR3 coding sequence is TGTGCCAGCAGCTTAGCAGGGGGATTAACTGAAGCTTTCTTT.

The J gene is TRBJ2-3, the V gene TRBV4-3; TRBD1 matches at 11 bases. Germline lookup yields CDR1 LGHNA and CDR2 YSLEER. The CDR3 runs to 15 residues. V lost 5 bases and J lost 4; bases outside the gene matches: 5. Here the CDR3 DNA reads TGCGCCAGCAGCTGGGGACAGGGGGATGCAGATACGCAGTATTTT. Translated: CASSWGQGDADTQYF.